This TCR beta chain was profiled in a study of blood T cell repertoires in COVID-19. Study-level background: Donors in the United States, Italy and Spain gave samples during acute or convalescent COVID-19. PBMCs, B-cell-depleted T cells, or T cells provided the cDNA or gDNA that made up the material.

V lost 1 base and J 2 bases, leaving 5 bases between the germline ends. Looked up from germline, CDR1 is ENHRY and CDR2 is SYGVKD. The CDR3 has 13 amino acids. In the study's own analysis: Reference gene primer amplification in the assay estimated nucleated cell counts. Generated by immunoSEQ multiplex PCR, the TCRdb table keeps only in-frame clones and is missing some. V and J calls and clone size are those listed in that table; D and trimming were worked out from the DNA. The table shows 150,000 to 200,000 clones, with about 86% occurring only once. The gene calls are TRBV10-3 and TRBJ1-2; D ambiguous. The sequenced sample was peripheral blood. This clonotype was obtained from a man aged 55 to 70 with acute or convalescent COVID-19. The DNA of the CDR3 is TGTGCCATCAGTGAGTTCAGAAACTATGGCTACACCTTC. Translating it yields CAISEFRNYGYTF.